This T cell receptor (beta chain) was captured in a study of cytomegalovirus exposure and HLA in healthy donors. Across the whole study: For the roughly 400 genotyped donors, more than 65% fell within the Caucasian-associated ancestry cluster. Points from the study as a whole: Investigators reported 150 to 200 TCR beta chains as tied to cytomegalovirus. Across donors, sequencing depth was assumed by presence/absence analyses to be roughly uniform. About 90% or about 30% of the time was how often most TCR beta V segments were productive, according to an earlier analysis.

In the case of this clone: Its antigen remains unidentified.

The PCR made use of 60 Vbeta and 13 Jbeta primers. Repertoires were generated with immunoSEQ multiplex PCR, while TCRdb's copy carries only in-frame clones and drops some. The table records about 160,000 clones, over 60% of them present only once. The CDR3 length is 14 residues. The V gene's germline CDR1 is SGHTA and CDR2 FQGNSA. Deletions cut 6 bases from V and 1 base from J, with 12 bases between. The clonotype was recovered from a woman aged 45-65 years in good health and CMV-seropositive. V is TRBV7-2 and J is TRBJ1-1; D not resolved. The sample was PBMCs. The CDR3 nucleotides read TGTGCCAGCAGTTCCCGAGCTAGGAACACTGAAGCTTTCTTT. Its translation: CASSSRARNTEAFF.